These 2 T cell receptor beta chains share one sample of origin, sequenced in a study of lymphopenia after photon versus proton radiotherapy. Clones were read by immunoSEQ multiplex PCR, and TCRdb kept only the in-frame ones, dropping some. This table holds some 15,000 clones, around 84% found once. Sample: peripheral blood, taken from a patient treated with proton-based radiotherapy. These TCRs come from a man between 70 and 80 years old with pancreatic cancer.

J is TRBJ2-7 and V is TRBV7-9; D may be TRBD1 (5 bases). The CDR3 spans 14 residues. Germline CDR1 SEHNR, CDR2 FQNEAQ (reference sequence). The V gene lost 1 base and the J gene lost 2 bases, with 9 bases spanning the gap. CDR3 sequence (DNA): TGTGCCAGCAGCTTAGTAGGGGCTACCTACGAGCAGTACTTC. This gives the protein CASSLVGATYEQYF.

This clone was seen a few times. V gene TRBV7-3 combines with J gene TRBJ1-2; 8 bases match TRBD1. The CDR3 loop spans 13 amino acids. V shed 5 bases, J shed 8 bases, and the junction held 7 bases outside the gene matches. Germline V gene sequence: CDR1 SGHTA, CDR2 FQGTGA. CDR3 residues: CASSVGQGQGYTF. The CDR3 nucleotides read TGTGCCAGCAGCGTCGGACAGGGTCAGGGCTACACCTTC.